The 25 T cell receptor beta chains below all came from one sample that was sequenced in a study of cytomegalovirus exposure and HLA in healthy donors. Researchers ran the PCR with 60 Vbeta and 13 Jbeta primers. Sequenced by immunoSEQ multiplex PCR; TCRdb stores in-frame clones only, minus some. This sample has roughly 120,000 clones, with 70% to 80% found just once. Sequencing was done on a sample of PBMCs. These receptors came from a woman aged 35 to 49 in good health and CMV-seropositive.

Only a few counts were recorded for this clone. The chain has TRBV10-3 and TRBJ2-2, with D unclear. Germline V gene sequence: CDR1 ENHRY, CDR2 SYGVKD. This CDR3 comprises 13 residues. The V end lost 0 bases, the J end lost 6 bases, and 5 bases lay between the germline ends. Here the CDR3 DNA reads TGTGCCATCAGTGAGTCGTCCTCCGGGGAGCTGTTTTTT. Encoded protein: CAISESSSGELFF.

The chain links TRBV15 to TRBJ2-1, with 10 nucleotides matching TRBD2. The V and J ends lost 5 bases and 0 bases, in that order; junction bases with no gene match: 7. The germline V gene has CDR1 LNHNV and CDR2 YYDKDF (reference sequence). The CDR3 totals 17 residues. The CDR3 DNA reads TGTGCCACCAGCGCCAGGACTAGCGGTAGCTCCTACAATGAGCAGTTCTTC. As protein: CATSARTSGSSYNEQFF. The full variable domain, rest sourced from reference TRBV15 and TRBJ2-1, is DAMVIQNPRYQVTQFGKPVTLSCSQTLNHNVMYWYQQKSSQAPKLLFHYYDKDFNNEADTPDNFQSRRPNTSFCFLDIRSPGLGDTAMYLCATSARTSGSSYNEQFFGPGTRLTVL.

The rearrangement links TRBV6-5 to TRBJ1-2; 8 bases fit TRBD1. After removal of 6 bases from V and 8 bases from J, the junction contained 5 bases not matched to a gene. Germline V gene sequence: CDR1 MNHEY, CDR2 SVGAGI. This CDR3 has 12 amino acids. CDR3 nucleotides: TGTGCCAGCAGCCAGGGGGCGCGAGGCTACACCTTC. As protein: CASSQGARGYTF.

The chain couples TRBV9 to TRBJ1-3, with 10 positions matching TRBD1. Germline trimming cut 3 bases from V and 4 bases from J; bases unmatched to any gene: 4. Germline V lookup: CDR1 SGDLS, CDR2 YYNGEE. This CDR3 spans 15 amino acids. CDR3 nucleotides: TGTGCCAGCAGCGGACAGGGGGCGCGGGGAAACACCATATATTTT. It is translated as CASSGQGARGNTIYF.

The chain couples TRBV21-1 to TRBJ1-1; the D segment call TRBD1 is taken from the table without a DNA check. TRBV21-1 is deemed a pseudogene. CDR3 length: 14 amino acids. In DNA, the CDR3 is TGTGCCAGCAGCAAAAGGGCAGGGTTAACTGAAGCTTTCTTT. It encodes CASSKRAGLTEAFF.

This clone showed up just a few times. The CDR3 spells CAIRPGLGYEQYF. CDR3 bases: TGTGCCATCAGGCCCGGACTAGGCTACGAGCAGTACTTC. The gene calls are TRBV10-3 and TRBJ2-7, with 7 bases lining up with TRBD2. The ends lost 6 bases at V and 3 bases at J; junction bases unmatched: 5. From germline, CDR1 is ENHRY and CDR2 SYGVKD. The CDR3 covers 13 residues.

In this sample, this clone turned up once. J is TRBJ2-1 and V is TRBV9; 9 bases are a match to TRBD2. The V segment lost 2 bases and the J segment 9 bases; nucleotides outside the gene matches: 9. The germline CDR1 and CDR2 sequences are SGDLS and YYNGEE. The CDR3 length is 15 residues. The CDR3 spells CASSVGSGGSSEQFF. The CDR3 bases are TGTGCCAGCAGCGTGGGAAGCGGGGGGAGCAGTGAGCAGTTCTTC.

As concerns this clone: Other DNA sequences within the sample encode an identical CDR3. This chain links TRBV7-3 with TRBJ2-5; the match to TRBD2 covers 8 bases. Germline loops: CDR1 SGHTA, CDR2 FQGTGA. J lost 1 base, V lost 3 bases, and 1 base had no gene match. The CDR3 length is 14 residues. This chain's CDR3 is CASSLSGGQETQYF. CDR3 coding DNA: TGTGCCAGCAGCTTGAGCGGGGGCCAAGAGACCCAGTACTTC.

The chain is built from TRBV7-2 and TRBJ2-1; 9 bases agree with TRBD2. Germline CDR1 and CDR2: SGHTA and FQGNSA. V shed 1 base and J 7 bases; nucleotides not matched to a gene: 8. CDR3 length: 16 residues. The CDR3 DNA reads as TGTGCCAGCAGCTTAGTCGGCGGGAGGGCCAATAATGAGCAGTTCTTC. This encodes CASSLVGGRANNEQFF.

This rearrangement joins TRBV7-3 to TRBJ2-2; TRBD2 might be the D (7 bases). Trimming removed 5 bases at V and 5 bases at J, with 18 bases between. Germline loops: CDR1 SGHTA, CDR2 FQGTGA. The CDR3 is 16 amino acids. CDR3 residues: CASSTGGGASTGELFF. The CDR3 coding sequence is TGTGCCAGCAGCACAGGAGGGGGGGCGAGTACCGGGGAGCTGTTTTTT.

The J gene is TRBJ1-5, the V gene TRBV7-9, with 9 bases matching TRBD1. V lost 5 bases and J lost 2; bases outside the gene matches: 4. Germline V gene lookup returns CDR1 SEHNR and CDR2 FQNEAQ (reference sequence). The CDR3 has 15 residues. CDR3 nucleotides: TGTGCCAGCAGCCTAGGACAGGGGCGCAATCAGCCCCAGCATTTT. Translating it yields CASSLGQGRNQPQHF.

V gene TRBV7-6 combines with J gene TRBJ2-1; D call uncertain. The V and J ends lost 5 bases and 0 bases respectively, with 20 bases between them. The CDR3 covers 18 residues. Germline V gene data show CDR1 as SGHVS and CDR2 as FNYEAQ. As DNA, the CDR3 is TGTGCCAGCAGCCCACCGGCGGCGTTATCAAGCTCCTACAATGAGCAGTTCTTC. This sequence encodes CASSPPAALSSSYNEQFF.

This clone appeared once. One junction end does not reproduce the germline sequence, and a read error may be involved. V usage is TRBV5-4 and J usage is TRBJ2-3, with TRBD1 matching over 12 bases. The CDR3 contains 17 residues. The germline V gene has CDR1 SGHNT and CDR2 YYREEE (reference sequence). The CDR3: CASSSNPGTGGTATQYF. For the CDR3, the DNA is TGTGCCAGCAGCTCGAACCCCGGGACAGGGGGCACAGCTACGCAGTATTTT.

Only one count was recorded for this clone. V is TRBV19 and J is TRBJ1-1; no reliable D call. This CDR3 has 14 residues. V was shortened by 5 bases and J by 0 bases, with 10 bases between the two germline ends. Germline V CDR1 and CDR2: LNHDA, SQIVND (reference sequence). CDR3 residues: CASSSKSMNTEAFF. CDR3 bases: TGTGCCAGTAGTTCCAAAAGCATGAACACTGAAGCTTTCTTT.

The CDR3 DNA follows: TGTGCCAGCAGTCCCCGACAGGGGAGGGAGCAGTACTTC. Amino acid sequence: CASSPRQGREQYF. The rearrangement links TRBV6-5 to TRBJ2-7, with 8 positions matching TRBD1. This CDR3 is 13 amino acids long. Trimming cost V 5 bases and J 7 bases; bases outside gene matches: 7. Germline CDR1 and CDR2: MNHEY and SVGAGI.

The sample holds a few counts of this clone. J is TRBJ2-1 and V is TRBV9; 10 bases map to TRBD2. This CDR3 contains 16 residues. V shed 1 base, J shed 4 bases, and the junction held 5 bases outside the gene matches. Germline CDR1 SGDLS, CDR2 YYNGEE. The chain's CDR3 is CASSVSSSGRYNEQFF. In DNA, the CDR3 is TGTGCCAGCAGCGTATCGAGTAGCGGGAGGTACAATGAGCAGTTCTTC.

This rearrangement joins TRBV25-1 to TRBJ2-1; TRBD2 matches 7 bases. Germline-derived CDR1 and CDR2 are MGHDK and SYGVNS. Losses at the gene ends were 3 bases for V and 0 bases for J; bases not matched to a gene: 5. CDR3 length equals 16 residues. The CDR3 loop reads CASSEWTSRSYNEQFF. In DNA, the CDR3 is TGTGCCAGCAGTGAGTGGACTAGTCGCTCCTACAATGAGCAGTTCTTC.

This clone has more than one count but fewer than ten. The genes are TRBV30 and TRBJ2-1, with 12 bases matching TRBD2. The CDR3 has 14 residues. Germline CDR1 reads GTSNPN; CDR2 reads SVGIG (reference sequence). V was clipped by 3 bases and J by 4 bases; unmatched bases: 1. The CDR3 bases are TGTGCCTGGAGGGGACTAGCGGGTTACAATGAGCAGTTCTTC. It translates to CAWRGLAGYNEQFF.

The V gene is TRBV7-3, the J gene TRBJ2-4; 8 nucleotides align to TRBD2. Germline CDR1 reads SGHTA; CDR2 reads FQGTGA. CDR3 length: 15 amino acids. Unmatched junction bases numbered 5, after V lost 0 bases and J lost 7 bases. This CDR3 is CASSLTSGRENIQYF. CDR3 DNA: TGTGCCAGCAGCTTAACCAGCGGGAGAGAGAACATTCAGTACTTC.

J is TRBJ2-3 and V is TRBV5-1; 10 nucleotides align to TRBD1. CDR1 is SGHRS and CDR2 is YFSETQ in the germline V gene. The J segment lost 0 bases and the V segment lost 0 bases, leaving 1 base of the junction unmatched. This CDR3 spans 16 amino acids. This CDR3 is CASSLEGQGSTDTQYF. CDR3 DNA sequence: TGCGCCAGCAGCTTGGAGGGACAGGGGAGCACAGATACGCAGTATTTT.

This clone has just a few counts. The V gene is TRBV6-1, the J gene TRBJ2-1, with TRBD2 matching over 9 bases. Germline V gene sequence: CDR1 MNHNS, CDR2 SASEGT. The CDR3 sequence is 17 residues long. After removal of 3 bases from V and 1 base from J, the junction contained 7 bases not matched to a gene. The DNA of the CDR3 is TGTGCCAGCAGTGACCCGGCTAGCGGGGCATCCTACAATGAGCAGTTCTTC. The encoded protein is CASSDPASGASYNEQFF.

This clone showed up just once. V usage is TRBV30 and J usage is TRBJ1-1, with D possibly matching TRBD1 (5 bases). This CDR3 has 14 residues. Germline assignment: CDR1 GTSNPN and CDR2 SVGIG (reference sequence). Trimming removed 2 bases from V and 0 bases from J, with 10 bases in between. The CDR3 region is CAWSLKGLNTEAFF. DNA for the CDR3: TGTGCCTGGAGTTTGAAGGGGCTGAACACTGAAGCTTTCTTT.

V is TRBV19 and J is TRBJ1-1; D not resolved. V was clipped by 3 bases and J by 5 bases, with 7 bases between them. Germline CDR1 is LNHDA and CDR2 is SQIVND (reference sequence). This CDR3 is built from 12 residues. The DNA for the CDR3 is TGTGCCAGTAGTATTCTCGGTACTGAAGCTTTCTTT. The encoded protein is CASSILGTEAFF.

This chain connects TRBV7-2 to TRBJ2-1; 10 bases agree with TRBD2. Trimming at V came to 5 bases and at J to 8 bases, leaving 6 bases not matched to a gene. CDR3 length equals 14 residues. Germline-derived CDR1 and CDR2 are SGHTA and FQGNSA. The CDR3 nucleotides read TGTGCCAGCAGCGATCGGACTAGCGGCGATGAGCAGTTCTTC. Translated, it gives CASSDRTSGDEQFF.

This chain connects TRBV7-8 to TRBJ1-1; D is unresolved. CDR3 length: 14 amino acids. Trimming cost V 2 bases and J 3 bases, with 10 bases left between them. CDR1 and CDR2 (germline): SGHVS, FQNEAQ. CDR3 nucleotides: TGTGCCAGCAGCTTAAGAGGGTACGACACTGAAGCTTTCTTT. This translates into CASSLRGYDTEAFF.